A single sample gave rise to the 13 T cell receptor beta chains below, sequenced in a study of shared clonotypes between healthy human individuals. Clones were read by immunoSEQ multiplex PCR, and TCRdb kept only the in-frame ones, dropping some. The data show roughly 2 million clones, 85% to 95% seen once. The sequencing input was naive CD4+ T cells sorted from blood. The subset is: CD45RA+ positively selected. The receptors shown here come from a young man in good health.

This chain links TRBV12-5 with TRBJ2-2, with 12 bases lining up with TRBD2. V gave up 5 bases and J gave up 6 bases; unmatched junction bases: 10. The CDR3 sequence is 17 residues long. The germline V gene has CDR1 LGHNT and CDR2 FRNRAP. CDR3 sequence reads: CASGPTWTSGKAGELFF. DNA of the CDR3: TGTGCTAGTGGTCCAACCTGGACTAGCGGGAAGGCCGGGGAGCTGTTTTTT.

The CDR3 spells CAVPSSLNTGELFF. The CDR3 bases are TGTGCCGTACCTAGCAGCCTGAACACCGGGGAGCTGTTTTTT. The chain is built from TRBV5-4 and TRBJ2-2; D possibly corresponds to TRBD2 (5 bases). The CDR3 is 14 amino acids. The germline gives CDR1 SGHNT, CDR2 YYREEE (reference sequence). Trimming left V 10 bases short and J 1 base short, with 14 bases between.

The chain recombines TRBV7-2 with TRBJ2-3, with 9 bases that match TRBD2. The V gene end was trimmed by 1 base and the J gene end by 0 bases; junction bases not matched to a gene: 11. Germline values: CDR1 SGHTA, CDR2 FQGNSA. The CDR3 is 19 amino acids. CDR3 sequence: CASSLVSGRQKTSTDTQYF. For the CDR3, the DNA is TGTGCCAGCAGCTTAGTGAGCGGGAGGCAGAAAACTAGCACAGATACGCAGTATTTT.

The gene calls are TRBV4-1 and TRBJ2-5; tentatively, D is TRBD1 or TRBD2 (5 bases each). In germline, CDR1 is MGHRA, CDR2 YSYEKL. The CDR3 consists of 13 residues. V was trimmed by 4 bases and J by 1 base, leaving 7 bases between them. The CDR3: CASSRGTQETQYF. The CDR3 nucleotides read TGCGCCAGCAGCCGAGGGACCCAAGAGACCCAGTACTTC.

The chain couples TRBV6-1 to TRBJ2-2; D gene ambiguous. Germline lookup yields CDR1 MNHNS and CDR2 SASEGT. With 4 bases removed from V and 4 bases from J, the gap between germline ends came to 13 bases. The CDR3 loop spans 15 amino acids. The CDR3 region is CASSADGMFTGELFF. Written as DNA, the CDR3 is TGTGCCAGCAGTGCGGACGGTATGTTCACCGGGGAGCTGTTTTTT.

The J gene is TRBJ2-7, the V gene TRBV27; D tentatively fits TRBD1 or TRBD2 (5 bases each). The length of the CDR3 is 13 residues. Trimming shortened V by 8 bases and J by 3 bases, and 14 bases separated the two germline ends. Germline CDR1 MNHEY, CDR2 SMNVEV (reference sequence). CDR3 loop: CASPPGRCYEQYF. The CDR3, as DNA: TGTGCCAGCCCTCCGGGGCGGTGCTACGAGCAGTACTTC.

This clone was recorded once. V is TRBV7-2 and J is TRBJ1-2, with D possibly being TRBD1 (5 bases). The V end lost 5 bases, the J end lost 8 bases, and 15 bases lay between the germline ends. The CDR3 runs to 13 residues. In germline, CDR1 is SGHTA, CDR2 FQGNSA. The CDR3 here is CASSQTAGVGYTF. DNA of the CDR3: TGTGCCAGCAGCCAGACTGCGGGGGTAGGCTACACCTTC. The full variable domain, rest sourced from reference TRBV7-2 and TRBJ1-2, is GAGVSQSPSNKVTEKGKDVELRCDPISGHTALYWYRQSLGQGLEFLIYFQGNSAPDKSGLPSDRFSAERTGGSVSTLTIQRTQQEDSAVYLCASSQTAGVGYTFGSGTRLTVV.

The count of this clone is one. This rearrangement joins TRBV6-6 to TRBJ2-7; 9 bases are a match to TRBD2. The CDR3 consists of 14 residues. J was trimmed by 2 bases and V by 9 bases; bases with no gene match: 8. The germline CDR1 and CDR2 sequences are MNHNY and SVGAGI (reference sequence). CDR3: CASILSGSTYEQYF. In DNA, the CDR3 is TGTGCCAGTATTCTTAGCGGGAGTACCTACGAGCAGTACTTC.

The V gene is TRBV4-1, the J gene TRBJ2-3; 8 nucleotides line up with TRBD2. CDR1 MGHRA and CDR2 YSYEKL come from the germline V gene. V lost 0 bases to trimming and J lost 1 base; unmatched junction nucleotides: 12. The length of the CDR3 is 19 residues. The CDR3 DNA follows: TGCGCCAGCAGCCAAGACCCCCCCGTGACTAGCGTGGGCACAGATACGCAGTATTTT. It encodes CASSQDPPVTSVGTDTQYF.

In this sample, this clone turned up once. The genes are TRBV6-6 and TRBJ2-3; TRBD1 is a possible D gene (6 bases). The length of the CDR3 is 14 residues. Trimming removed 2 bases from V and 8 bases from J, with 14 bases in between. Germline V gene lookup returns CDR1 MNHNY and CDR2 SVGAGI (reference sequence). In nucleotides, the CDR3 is TGTGCCAGCAGTTACGCTCAGACAGGTCTTACGCAGTATTTT. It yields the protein CASSYAQTGLTQYF.

The CDR3 region has the DNA TGTGCCAGCAGTGAAGGCATTCCCTACGAGCAGTACTTC. Translation gives CASSEGIPYEQYF. The chain joins TRBV6-1 to TRBJ2-7; D remains unclear. CDR1 and CDR2 from the germline V gene are MNHNS and SASEGT. V was trimmed by 1 base and J by 2 bases, leaving 6 bases between them. The CDR3 extends over 13 amino acids.

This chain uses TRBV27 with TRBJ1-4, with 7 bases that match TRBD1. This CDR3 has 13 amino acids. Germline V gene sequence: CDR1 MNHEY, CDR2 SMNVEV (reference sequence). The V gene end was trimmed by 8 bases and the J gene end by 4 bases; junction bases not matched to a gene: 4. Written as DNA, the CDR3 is TGTGCCAGCGGGGGACAGTATAATGAAAAACTGTTTTTT. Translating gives CASGGQYNEKLFF.

The CDR3 nucleotides are TGTGCCAGCAGCCTATCTAACTATGGGGCTTCCTACGAGCAGTACTTC. Its protein is CASSLSNYGASYEQYF. The V call is TRBV5-6, the J call TRBJ2-7, with TRBD1 as a possible D gene (5 bases). Trimming took off 4 bases at V and 1 base at J, with 18 bases between the two ends. CDR1 SGHDT and CDR2 YYEEEE come from the germline V gene. This CDR3 spans 16 amino acids.